A single sample gave rise to the 16 T cell receptor beta chains below, sequenced in a study of cytomegalovirus exposure and HLA in healthy donors (dated by TCRdb to 2016 to 2017). The method was the immunoSEQ multiplex PCR assay. The multiplex PCR relied on a mix of 60 forward primers for TCR Vbeta segments and 13 reverse primers for TCR Jbeta segments. Entries here come from immuneACCESS through TCRdb and include only in-frame sequences with V and J called. Some clones fail to appear in such tables; in the studies checked, an unresolved V gene covers under half of the shortfall, and the cause of the remainder is unknown. The sample profile shows roughly 120,000 clones; approximately 81% of them were found once. In total, the top ten clones hold around 4.5% of the sample. The sample consisted of PBMCs. The origin of the receptors is a man between 25 and 39 years old in good health and CMV-seropositive.

This chain uses TRBV7-9 with TRBJ2-2; TRBD1 aligns across 9 bases. The CDR3 is 16 residues long. J was trimmed by 3 bases and V by 6 bases; bases with no gene match: 8. Germline values: CDR1 SEHNR, CDR2 FQNEAQ (reference sequence). The DNA of the CDR3 is TGTGCCAGCAGTCCGCCGCGACAGGGGGACACCGGGGAGCTGTTTTTT. It translates to CASSPPRQGDTGELFF.

This clone was recorded only once. The chain is built from TRBV5-1 and TRBJ1-4; D is unclear. CDR3 length: 13 residues. The germline gives CDR1 SGHRS, CDR2 YFSETQ. With 5 bases removed from V and 7 bases from J, the gap between germline ends came to 12 bases. For the CDR3, the DNA is TGCGCCAGCAGTTTCTCAGGATTTGAAAAACTGTTTTTT. Amino acids: CASSFSGFEKLFF.

The chain uses TRBV7-3 and TRBJ2-7, with a tentative D call TRBD2 (5 bases). Between the trimmed V and J ends, which lost 2 bases and 3 bases, there was a span of 14 bases. Germline V gene sequence: CDR1 SGHTA, CDR2 FQGTGA. The CDR3 spans 15 residues. The CDR3 here is CASSLSSGILYEQYF. The CDR3 DNA is TGTGCCAGCAGCTTATCTTCCGGGATACTCTACGAGCAGTACTTC.

The CDR3 DNA reads TGTGCCAGCAGTCCTGGACAGAGCCTTAATGAAAAACTGTTTTTT. Encoded protein: CASSPGQSLNEKLFF. The chain uses TRBV28 and TRBJ1-4; D may be TRBD1 (6 bases). In germline, CDR1 is MDHEN, CDR2 SYDVKM. This CDR3 is built from 15 residues. The V gene lost 5 bases and the J gene lost 4 bases, with 14 bases spanning the gap.

The V gene is TRBV9, the J gene TRBJ1-1; the match to TRBD1 covers 10 bases. Germline V CDR1 and CDR2: SGDLS, YYNGEE. The CDR3 has 17 residues. V was clipped by 4 bases and J by 6 bases; unmatched bases: 15. In DNA form, the CDR3 reads TGTGCCAGCAGCCTCCTACAAACGGGACAGGGGAAGGCTGAAGCTTTCTTT. Its translation: CASSLLQTGQGKAEAFF.

Concerning this clone itself: Different DNA sequences within this sample yield the same CDR3. The rearrangement uses TRBV27 and TRBJ1-5, with TRBD1 matching 8 bases. In germline, CDR1 is MNHEY, CDR2 SMNVEV (reference sequence). V gave up 4 bases and J gave up 4 bases; unmatched junction bases: 3. The CDR3 runs to 14 residues. The CDR3 bases are TGTGCCAGCAGTTACAACAGGGGGAATCAGCCCCAGCATTTT. Protein sequence: CASSYNRGNQPQHF.

This clone was observed a few times. The V gene is TRBV7-2, the J gene TRBJ2-7, with 8 positions matching TRBD2. The J segment lost 11 bases and the V segment lost 4 bases, leaving 16 bases of the junction unmatched. CDR1 is SGHTA, CDR2 FQGNSA, per germline. The CDR3 runs 15 residues. The chain's CDR3 is CASSSTSGSFSPKYF. DNA of the CDR3: TGTGCCAGCAGCTCGACCAGCGGGAGTTTTTCACCCAAGTACTTC.

This chain joins TRBV4-2 and TRBJ1-5; 7 nucleotides align to TRBD1. J was trimmed by 7 bases and V by 0 bases; bases with no gene match: 6. Germline CDR1 LGHNA, CDR2 YNFKEQ. The CDR3 has 15 amino acids. CDR3 bases: TGTGCCAGCAGCCAAGACGGGGCAGGGGGACAGCCCCAGCATTTT. It translates to CASSQDGAGGQPQHF.

This chain joins TRBV18 and TRBJ2-3, with D hard to call. Germline V CDR1 and CDR2: KGHSH, LQKENI. The CDR3 has 19 residues. Between the trimmed V and J ends, which lost 3 bases and 4 bases, there was a span of 26 bases. The chain's CDR3 is CASSPLHIQRASLADTQYF. The CDR3 coding sequence is TGTGCCAGCTCACCCCTTCACATCCAGCGAGCCTCCTTGGCAGATACGCAGTATTTT.

V and J are TRBV5-8 and TRBJ2-1, with 11 bases fitting TRBD2. The CDR3 loop spans 17 amino acids. J lost 0 bases, V lost 4 bases, and 6 bases had no gene match. Germline CDR1 and CDR2: SGHTS and YDEGEE. The CDR3 DNA follows: TGTGCCAGCAGCACCCCCGGACTAGCGGGCTCCTACAATGAGCAGTTCTTC. This codes for CASSTPGLAGSYNEQFF.

This clone appeared a few times. The chain joins TRBV18 to TRBJ2-7; 8 positions match TRBD1. The CDR3 consists of 15 residues. Germline V CDR1 and CDR2: KGHSH, LQKENI. Trimming removed 5 bases from V and 0 bases from J; junction bases left unmatched: 6. In DNA, the CDR3 is TGTGCCAGCTCATCGCGACAGGGGACCTCCTACGAGCAGTACTTC. It specifies CASSSRQGTSYEQYF.

V usage is TRBV9 and J usage is TRBJ1-5; the match to TRBD1 covers 7 bases. The CDR3 is 14 residues long. The germline gives CDR1 SGDLS, CDR2 YYNGEE. With V trimmed by 3 bases and J by 3 bases, 3 bases remained unmatched. The CDR3: CASSEGAVNQPQHF. The CDR3 DNA sequence: TGTGCCAGCAGCGAGGGGGCAGTCAATCAGCCCCAGCATTTT.

The chain recombines TRBV4-3 with TRBJ2-2; D uncertain. This CDR3 region has 14 residues. Looked up from germline, CDR1 is LGHNA and CDR2 is YSLEER. With 1 base removed from V and 5 bases from J, the gap between germline ends came to 8 bases. In DNA form, the CDR3 reads TGCGCCAGCAGCCAAGTTGTCCTGACCGGGGAGCTGTTTTTT. Its translation is CASSQVVLTGELFF.

The V and J genes are TRBV7-2 and TRBJ1-2; 8 bases match TRBD1. V shed 4 bases and J 4 bases; nucleotides not matched to a gene: 8. CDR1 is SGHTA and CDR2 is FQGNSA in the germline V gene. The CDR3 loop spans 15 amino acids. In DNA, the CDR3 is TGTGCCAGCAGCTCTTACGGAACAGGGGGCTATGGCTACACCTTC. It encodes CASSSYGTGGYGYTF.

V gene TRBV2 combines with J gene TRBJ2-1; TRBD1 matches at 8 bases. The junction had 3 bases not matched to a gene; V was cut back by 6 bases and J by 2 bases. The CDR3 is made up of 14 amino acids. Germline CDR1 is SNHLY and CDR2 is FYNNEI. For the CDR3, the DNA is TGTGCCAGCAGGGACAGGGTGACCTACAATGAGCAGTTCTTC. It is translated as CASRDRVTYNEQFF. Together with reference TRBV2 and TRBJ2-1, the CDR3 gives the full variable domain: EPEVTQTPSHQVTQMGQEVILRCVPISNHLYFYWYRQILGQKVEFLVSFYNNEISEKSEIFDDQFSVERPDGSNFTLKIRSTKLEDSAMYFCASRDRVTYNEQFFGPGTRLTVL.

The chain recombines TRBV5-6 with TRBJ2-7; D may be TRBD1 (6 bases). V dropped 4 bases and J dropped 1 base, with 18 bases sitting between them. Germline CDR1 SGHDT, CDR2 YYEEEE. The CDR3 is made up of 16 amino acids. The chain's CDR3 is CASSGGLTKRSYEQYF. For the CDR3, the DNA is TGTGCCAGCAGCGGGGGCCTTACTAAGAGGTCCTACGAGCAGTACTTC.